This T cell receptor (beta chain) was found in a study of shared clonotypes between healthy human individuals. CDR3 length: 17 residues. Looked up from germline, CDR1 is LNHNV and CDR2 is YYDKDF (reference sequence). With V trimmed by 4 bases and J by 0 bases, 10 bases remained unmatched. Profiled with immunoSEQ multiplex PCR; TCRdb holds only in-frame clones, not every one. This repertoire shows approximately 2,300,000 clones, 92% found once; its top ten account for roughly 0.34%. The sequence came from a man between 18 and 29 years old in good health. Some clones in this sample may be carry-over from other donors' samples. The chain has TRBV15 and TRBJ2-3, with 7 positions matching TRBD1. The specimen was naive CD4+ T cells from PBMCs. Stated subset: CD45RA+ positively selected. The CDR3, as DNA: TGTGCCACCAGCACCTTACAGGGGAAAAGGAGCACAGATACGCAGTATTTT. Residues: CATSTLQGKRSTDTQYF.